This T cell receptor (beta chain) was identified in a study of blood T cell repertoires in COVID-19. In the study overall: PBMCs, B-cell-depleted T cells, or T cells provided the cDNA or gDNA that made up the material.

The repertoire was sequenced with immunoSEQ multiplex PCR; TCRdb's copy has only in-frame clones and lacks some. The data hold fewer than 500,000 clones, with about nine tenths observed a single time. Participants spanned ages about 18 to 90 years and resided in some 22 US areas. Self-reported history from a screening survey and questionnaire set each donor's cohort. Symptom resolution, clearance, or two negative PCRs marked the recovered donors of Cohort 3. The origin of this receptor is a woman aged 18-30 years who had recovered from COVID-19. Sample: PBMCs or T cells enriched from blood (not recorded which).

CDR3 protein: CATSDQRLAEDTQYF. CDR3 DNA: TGTGCCACCAGTGATCAACGACTAGCCGAAGATACGCAGTATTTT. The rearrangement uses TRBV24-1 and TRBJ2-3; 7 bases fit TRBD2. CDR1 is KGHDR, CDR2 SFDVKD, per germline. J lost 5 bases, V lost 3 bases, and 7 bases had no gene match. The CDR3 runs 15 residues.